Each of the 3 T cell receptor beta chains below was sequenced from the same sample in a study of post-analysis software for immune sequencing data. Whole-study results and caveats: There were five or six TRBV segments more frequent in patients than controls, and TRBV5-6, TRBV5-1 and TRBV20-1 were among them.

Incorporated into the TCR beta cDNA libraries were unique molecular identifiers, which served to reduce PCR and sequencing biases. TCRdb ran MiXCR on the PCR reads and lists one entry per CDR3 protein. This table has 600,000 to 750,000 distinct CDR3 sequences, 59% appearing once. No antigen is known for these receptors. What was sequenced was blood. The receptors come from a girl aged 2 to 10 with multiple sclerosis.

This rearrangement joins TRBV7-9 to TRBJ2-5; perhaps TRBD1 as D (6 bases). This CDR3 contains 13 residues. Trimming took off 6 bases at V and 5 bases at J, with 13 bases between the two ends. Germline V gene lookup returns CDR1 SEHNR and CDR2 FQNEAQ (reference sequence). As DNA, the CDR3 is TGTGCCAGCAGGTACAGGGAGTTGGAGACCCAGTACTTC. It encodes CASRYRELETQYF.

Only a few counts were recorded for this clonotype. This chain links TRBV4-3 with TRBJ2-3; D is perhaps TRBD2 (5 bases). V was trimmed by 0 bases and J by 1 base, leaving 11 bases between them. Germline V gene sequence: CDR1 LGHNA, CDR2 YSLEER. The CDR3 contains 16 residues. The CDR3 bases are TGCGCCAGCAGCCAAGATCATAAGGGAGGCACAGATACGCAGTATTTT. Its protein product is CASSQDHKGGTDTQYF.

The CDR3 DNA reads TGTGCCAGCAGCCTCGGAAGACTAGCGAACACAGATACGCAGTATTTT. Protein product: CASSLGRLANTDTQYF. The rearrangement joins TRBV6-5 to TRBJ2-3; 8 positions match TRBD2. This CDR3 spans 16 amino acids. CDR1 and CDR2 (germline): MNHEY, SVGAGI. The trim removed 6 bases at V and 2 bases at J, leaving 10 bases unmatched.